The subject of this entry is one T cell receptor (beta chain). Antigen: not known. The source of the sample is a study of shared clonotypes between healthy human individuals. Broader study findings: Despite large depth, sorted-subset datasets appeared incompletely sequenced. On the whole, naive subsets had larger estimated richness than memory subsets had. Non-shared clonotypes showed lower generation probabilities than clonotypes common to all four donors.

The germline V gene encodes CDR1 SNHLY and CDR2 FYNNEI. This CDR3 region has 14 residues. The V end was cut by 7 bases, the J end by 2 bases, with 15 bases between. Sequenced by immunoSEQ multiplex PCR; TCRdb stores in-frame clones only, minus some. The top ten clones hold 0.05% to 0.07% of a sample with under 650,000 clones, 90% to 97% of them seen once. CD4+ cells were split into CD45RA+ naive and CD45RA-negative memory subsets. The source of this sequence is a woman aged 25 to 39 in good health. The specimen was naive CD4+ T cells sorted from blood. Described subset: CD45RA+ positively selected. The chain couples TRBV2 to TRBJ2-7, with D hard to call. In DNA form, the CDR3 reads TGTGCCAGCATTCTAGAATCCAGCCCCTACGAGCAGTACTTC. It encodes CASILESSPYEQYF.